These 9 T cell receptor beta chains originate from one sample sequenced in a study of blood T cell repertoires in COVID-19. Here immunoSEQ multiplex PCR was the method, and the copy in TCRdb shows in-frame clones only, minus some. The data contain 160,000 or so clones, more than 85% of them seen just once; the ten biggest clones take up just under 2%. Sequencing was performed on peripheral blood. The receptors here all came from a woman aged 60-75 years with COVID-19, enrolled during active disease.

The V call is TRBV7-9, the J call TRBJ1-1; D not certain. Germline V gene sequence: CDR1 SEHNR, CDR2 FQNEAQ (reference sequence). Trimming took off 1 base at V and 1 base at J, with 16 bases between the two ends. The CDR3 consists of 17 residues. CDR3 sequence (DNA): TGTGCCAGCAGCTTAGAACCCGGGGAGGGAAGGAACACTGAAGCTTTCTTT. This translates into CASSLEPGEGRNTEAFF.

The chain combines TRBV5-6 with TRBJ1-1; 7 positions agree with TRBD1. Losses at the gene ends were 6 bases for V and 0 bases for J; bases not matched to a gene: 14. Germline assignment: CDR1 SGHDT and CDR2 YYEEEE. CDR3 length: 17 residues. The CDR3 protein is CASTIPTGPIMNTEAFF. The CDR3 DNA reads TGTGCCAGCACCATACCGACAGGGCCTATAATGAACACTGAAGCTTTCTTT. Together with reference TRBV5-6 and TRBJ1-1, the CDR3 gives the full variable domain: DAGVTQSPTHLIKTRGQQVTLRCSPKSGHDTVSWYQQALGQGPQFIFQYYEEEERQRGNFPDRFSGHQFPNYSSELNVNALLLGDSALYLCASTIPTGPIMNTEAFFGQGTRLTVV.

This chain uses TRBV6-2 or TRBV6-3 with TRBJ2-3; 9 nucleotides agree with TRBD1. CDR1 and CDR2 from the germline V gene are MNHEY and SVGEGT. J was trimmed by 2 bases and V by 4 bases; bases with no gene match: 4. The CDR3 sequence is 15 residues long. DNA of the CDR3: TGTGCCAGCAGTTTCGGGACAGGGTACACAGATACGCAGTATTTT. Its translation is CASSFGTGYTDTQYF.

The rearrangement joins TRBV19 to TRBJ2-4, with D maybe TRBD1 (6 bases). Between the trimmed V and J ends, which lost 6 bases and 4 bases, there was a span of 13 bases. Germline V CDR1 and CDR2: LNHDA, SQIVND (reference sequence). The CDR3 covers 14 residues. CDR3 bases: TGTGCCAGTAGAAACCCCGGACAGAAAAACATTCAGTACTTC. This encodes CASRNPGQKNIQYF.

This clone has more than one count but fewer than ten. The chain is built from TRBV29-1 and TRBJ1-2; 7 nucleotides match TRBD1. This CDR3 has 14 amino acids. Germline CDR1 and CDR2: SQVTM and ANQGSEA. V shed 5 bases and J 4 bases; nucleotides not matched to a gene: 10. CDR3 residues: CSVSYRGSAYGYTF. The CDR3, as DNA: TGCAGCGTTAGTTACAGGGGTTCGGCCTATGGCTACACCTTC.

The V gene is TRBV10-3, the J gene TRBJ1-1, with D perhaps TRBD1 (6 bases). Germline CDR1 ENHRY, CDR2 SYGVKD. The CDR3 runs to 13 residues. V lost 6 bases and J 1 base, leaving 9 bases between the germline ends. The DNA for the CDR3 is TGTGCCATCAGCGACAGGTCGAACACTGAAGCTTTCTTT. This gives the protein CAISDRSNTEAFF.

This chain connects TRBV5-5 to TRBJ1-5; 7 bases fit TRBD1. Germline lookup yields CDR1 SGHKS and CDR2 YYEKEE (reference sequence). V lost 0 bases and J lost 5; bases outside the gene matches: 2. CDR3 length: 14 residues. The CDR3 DNA reads TGTGCCAGCAGCTTGGGACAGGGTGATCAGCCCCAGCATTTT. Its translation: CASSLGQGDQPQHF.

In its sample, this clone was seen a few times. J is TRBJ2-7 and V is TRBV12-3 or TRBV12-4, with D possibly being TRBD2 (6 bases). The CDR3 totals 13 residues. Trimming shortened V by 5 bases and J by 0 bases, and 8 bases separated the two germline ends. The CDR3 region has the DNA TGTGCCAGCAGTGAGACTAGCTCCTACGAGCAGTACTTC. It yields the protein CASSETSSYEQYF.

The genes are TRBV7-3 and TRBJ2-2; perhaps TRBD1 as D (6 bases). CDR1 SGHTA and CDR2 FQGTGA come from the germline V gene. The V end lost 5 bases, the J end lost 5 bases, and 12 bases lay between the germline ends. The CDR3 is made up of 14 amino acids. The CDR3 spells CASSQQGTTGELFF. The CDR3 DNA is TGTGCCAGCAGCCAGCAGGGGACGACCGGGGAGCTGTTTTTT.